This TCR beta chain comes out of a study of cytomegalovirus exposure and HLA in healthy donors. CDR1 is MNHEY and CDR2 is SMNVEV in the germline V gene (reference sequence). The germline V and J ends were trimmed by 5 bases and 5 bases, with 13 bases remaining between them. The CDR3 loop spans 14 amino acids. PCR was performed using 60 Vbeta and 13 Jbeta primers. Profiling relied on immunoSEQ multiplex PCR, and the TCRdb table lists in-frame clones only, not all of them. The table includes about 150,000 clones, approximately 71% detected once. This chain connects TRBV27 to TRBJ2-1, with D possibly TRBD1 on 5 matching bases. Sequenced sample: PBMCs. The receptor comes from a woman aged 18-29 years in good health and CMV-seropositive. The CDR3 DNA reads TGTGCCAGCAGTGCATCAGGGTGGAACAATGAGCAGTTCTTC. Translation gives CASSASGWNNEQFF.